This is a list of T cell receptor beta chains from one sample in a study of cytomegalovirus exposure and HLA in healthy donors. Data came from immunoSEQ multiplex PCR; TCRdb stores just in-frame clones and leaves some out. Found here are approximately 140,000 clones; the top ten clones hold less than 3.5%. The source material was PBMCs. The receptors stem from a man aged 35-49 years in good health and CMV-seronegative. Both conserved end residues are part of each CDR3.

v_gene	j_gene	CDR3aa
TRBV5-1	TRBJ2-3	CASSLGVLAGSIDTQYF
TRBV18	TRBJ2-2	CASSPGLAGVTGELFF
TRBV9	TRBJ1-2	CASSVEGNYGYTF
TRBV13	TRBJ2-7	CASSLTMGLAGLEQYF
TRBV7-9	TRBJ1-1	CASSSQGNRATEAFF
TRBV6-1	TRBJ1-5	CASSERQGNQPQHF
TRBV6-4	TRBJ1-3	CASTKGDRSNTIYF
TRBV25-1	TRBJ1-5	CASSEVRSNQPQHF
TRBV4-3	TRBJ1-3	CASSQDKAVNSGNTIYF
TRBV7-2	TRBJ2-5	CASSLGAWGGQETQYF
TRBV9	TRBJ2-3	CASSVEGLAGRIDTQYF
TRBV6-6	TRBJ2-7	CATRVGAYEQYF
TRBV25-1	TRBJ2-3	CASSELAGHTDTQYF
TRBV5-6	TRBJ1-2	CASSLPGQGTNYGYTF
TRBV4-3	TRBJ2-3	CASSQVAGGADTQYF
TRBV5-1	TRBJ2-1	CASSPELGLAGANEQFF
TRBV6-5	TRBJ2-7	CASSYSQGSEQYF
TRBV7-2	TRBJ1-5	CASSRTGGFNQPQHF
TRBV11-2	TRBJ1-1	CASSLGRTGEAFF
TRBV6-1	TRBJ2-7	CASTRMKGTYEQYF
TRBV5-1	TRBJ2-5	CASSLTTGQETQYF
TRBV5-1	TRBJ1-2	CASSQDRSYGYTF
TRBV6-5	TRBJ1-2	CASSRDRGQRNTF
TRBV14	TRBJ2-5	CASSHLGQETQYF
TRBV5-4	TRBJ2-1	CASSFVAGSYNEQFF
TRBV7-9	TRBJ1-1	CASSLSGANTEAFF
TRBV5-1	TRBJ2-5	CASSPGTGVGETQYF
TRBV19	TRBJ1-5	CASSDAGMQPQHF
TRBV5-6	TRBJ2-5	CASSLVQGEVETQYF
TRBV29-1	TRBJ1-1	CSAGGGDRNTEAFF
TRBV19	TRBJ1-1	CASKGRDRDGREAFF
TRBV7-2	TRBJ2-1	CASSPGQGANEQFF
TRBV14	TRBJ2-3	CASSPFTGVSTDTQYF
TRBV5-1	TRBJ2-5	CASSQNRVQETQYF
TRBV28	TRBJ1-1	CASSLRGENTEAFF
TRBV7-9	TRBJ2-2	CAKGKNTGELFF
TRBV18	TRBJ2-5	CASSPAGGLETQYF
TRBV11-1	TRBJ2-3	CASSTGDTDTQYF
TRBV6-5	TRBJ1-4	CASSYSTRCNEKLFF
TRBV6-1	TRBJ2-7	CASSEGRGTGGRKEYF
TRBV6-1	TRBJ1-5	CASSAGGYSNQPQHF
TRBV7-7	TRBJ2-1	CASSLNSGGANEQFF
TRBV11-1	TRBJ2-1	CASSLAGGNEQFF
TRBV6-6	TRBJ1-6	CASSKTSGDYNSPLHF
TRBV2	TRBJ2-7	CASLVGGSYEQYF
TRBV4-1	TRBJ1-6	CASSQDSRQGTAPLHF
TRBV10-3	TRBJ2-5	CAISETGTSVRETQYF
TRBV25-1	TRBJ2-1	CASSETGTPYNEQFF
TRBV5-6	TRBJ2-5	CASSHWGGAQETQYF
TRBV5-1	TRBJ2-7	CASSLVAGGVGSEQYF
TRBV6-1	TRBJ2-7	CASFELVTGYHEQYF
TRBV11-2	TRBJ1-3	CASSLEEVLSGNTIYF
TRBV4-3	TRBJ1-1	CASSQGGGLVPEAFF
TRBV18	TRBJ2-7	CASSREQVGITYEQYF